The rows below give T cell receptor beta chains drawn from one sample of a study of T cell repertoires in cytomegalovirus infection. One entry per CDR3 protein results from TCRdb running MiXCR on the reads. The table includes 250,000 or so distinct CDR3 sequences, roughly an eighth detected once. The sample consisted of PBMCs. The origin of the receptors is a human donor in good health (CMV status not recorded). Some clones in this sample may be carry-over from other donors' samples. Both conserved end residues are part of each CDR3. Fields, in order: V gene, D gene, J gene, clone size, CDR3 DNA, CDR3 protein. The D gene is left open where the match is weak. Clone size, where shown, is once, few, many, or a class for clones that have expanded.

TRBV27	TRBD1	TRBJ1-4	NA	TGTGCCAGCAGCTGGGACAGCTGGGGTAATGAAAAACTGTTTTTT	CASSWDSWGNEKLFF
TRBV6-2/TRBV6-3	TRBD1	TRBJ2-7	many	TGTGCGTCGCGGGACAGGGACCACGAGCAGTACTTC	CASRDRDHEQYF
TRBV14	NA	TRBJ2-5	few	TGTGCCAGCAGCCAAGGTGATTGGCAAGAGACCCAGTACTTC	CASSQGDWQETQYF
TRBV6-1	NA	TRBJ2-7	many	TGTGCCAGCACCTACCAGGGAGGTTCCTACGAGCAGTACTTC	CASTYQGGSYEQYF
TRBV7-2	TRBD2	TRBJ2-1	many	TGTGCCAGCAGCTTAGAGTCCGGGGGGGTTGAGCAGTTCTTC	CASSLESGGVEQFF
TRBV7-2	TRBD2	TRBJ2-3	many	TGTGCCAGCAGCTTAATCCGGGTCGGGAGGACAGATACGCAGTATTTT	CASSLIRVGRTDTQYF
TRBV5-6	NA	TRBJ1-2	many	TGTGCCAGCAGCCCGACAGGTTTTGATGGCTACACCTTC	CASSPTGFDGYTF
TRBV7-2	NA	TRBJ2-7	many	TGTGCCAGCAGCCTCCTGACTGGCCCCTACGAGCAGTACTTC	CASSLLTGPYEQYF
TRBV20-1	TRBD2	TRBJ2-7	few	TGCAGTGCTAGAGATCTCCAGCGGGACGTCTCCGAGCAGTACTTC	CSARDLQRDVSEQYF
TRBV7-2	NA	TRBJ1-6	few	TGTGCCAGCAGCTTAGAAGACCCGCCCCTCAGGGCTTCACCCCTCCACTTT	CASSLEDPPLRASPLHF
TRBV20-1	NA	TRBJ2-5	NA	TGCAGTGCTAGACAAACCGAATTTTCAGGGGTCAAGACCCAGTACTTC	CSARQTEFSGVKTQYF
TRBV28	TRBD1	TRBJ2-4	few	TGTGCCAGCAGTTTTTCGGGACAGTCAAACATTCAGTACTTC	CASSFSGQSNIQYF
TRBV29-1	NA	TRBJ1-2	NA	TGCAGCGTGGGGGGTTCCAATGGCTACACCTTC	CSVGGSNGYTF
TRBV28	TRBD1	TRBJ1-5	many	TGTGCCAGCTTCAGGGGGCACGGCAATCAGCCCCAGCATTTT	CASFRGHGNQPQHF
TRBV5-1	TRBD2	TRBJ2-3	few	TGCGCCAGCAGCTTGGCGACTAGCGGGGGCACAGATACGCAGTATTTT	CASSLATSGGTDTQYF
TRBV9	TRBD1	TRBJ1-4	many	TGTGCCAGCAGCCCTCCCCCTCCTCAGGGGGGGATGCTGTTTTTT	CASSPPPPQGGMLFF
TRBV28	NA	TRBJ1-3	few	TGTGCCAGCAGTAAGCAGACGGGGTCTGGAAACACCATATATTTT	CASSKQTGSGNTIYF
TRBV29-1	TRBD1	TRBJ1-1	few	TGCAGCGTTGTACCACAGGGGAGGGAAGCTTTCTTT	CSVVPQGREAFF
TRBV25-1	NA	TRBJ2-2	NA	TGTGCCAGCAGTGTGGGTAGCCGGGACAACGGGGAGCTGTTTTTT	CASSVGSRDNGELFF
TRBV6-6	TRBD1	TRBJ1-4	few	TGTGCCAGCAGTTACCCTCCAGGGGGCGTGGATGAAAAACTGTTTTTT	CASSYPPGGVDEKLFF
TRBV18	NA	TRBJ1-1	NA	TGTGCCAGCTCACATGCTATCGGCACTGAAGCTTTCTTT	CASSHAIGTEAFF
TRBV19	NA	TRBJ2-6	many	TGTGCCAGTAGTATACCAGGGAACTCTGGGGCCAACGTCCTGACTTTC	CASSIPGNSGANVLTF
TRBV7-3	NA	TRBJ2-2	NA	TGTGCCAGCAGCTTAACGGGGCCCGTGGCCCACACCGGGGAGCTGTTTTTT	CASSLTGPVAHTGELFF
TRBV6-1	TRBD2	TRBJ2-1	NA	TGTTCCAGCAGTTACCCCCAACTAGCGCCCTCCTACAATGAGCAGTTCTTC	CSSSYPQLAPSYNEQFF
TRBV7-3	NA	TRBJ2-5	many	TGTGCCAGCAGCCCATCCTCAGGCCTTCAAGAGACCCAGTACTTC	CASSPSSGLQETQYF
TRBV5-1	NA	TRBJ2-3	many	TGCGCCAGCAGCTTGGTGGGGGTTTCCAACACAGATACGCAGTATTTT	CASSLVGVSNTDTQYF
TRBV19	NA	TRBJ1-4	few	TGTGCCAGTAAGCTCCGAGGAACTAATGAAAAACTGTTTTTT	CASKLRGTNEKLFF
TRBV5-5	NA	TRBJ1-5	many	TGTGCCAGCAGCCCGAGCATAGGAAATAGCAATCAGCCCCAGCATTTT	CASSPSIGNSNQPQHF
TRBV2	NA	TRBJ2-7	many	TGTGCCAGCAGTCCACCCCTTTCCGTTTACGAGCAGTACTTC	CASSPPLSVYEQYF
TRBV6-1	NA	TRBJ2-3	many	TGTGCCAGCAGTGAAGACCGTGCCCGGGAGGATACGCAGTATTTT	CASSEDRAREDTQYF
TRBV6-1	TRBD2	TRBJ2-7	many	TGTGCCAGCTTTTTGGGGCTAGCGGGACCCTACGAGCAGTACTTC	CASFLGLAGPYEQYF
TRBV12-3/TRBV12-4	TRBD1	TRBJ2-7	NA	TGTGCCAGCTCCCGGGACAGGGAATTGCGCGAGCAGTACTTC	CASSRDRELREQYF
TRBV6-2/TRBV6-3	NA	TRBJ2-1	NA	TGTGCCAGCAGTTCCCGGATGGGCATATTAAATGAGCAGTTCTTC	CASSSRMGILNEQFF
TRBV28	NA	TRBJ2-1	many	TGTGCCAGCAGTCTCCCCTTAGAGGTCTCCTACAATGAGCAGTTCTTC	CASSLPLEVSYNEQFF
TRBV14	NA	TRBJ1-2	NA	TGTGCCAGCAGCTACCGTAACTATGGCTACACCTTC	CASSYRNYGYTF
TRBV5-1	TRBD2	TRBJ2-1	NA	TGCGCCAGCAGCTTAACGATTAGCGGGAGCGATGAGCAGTTCTTC	CASSLTISGSDEQFF
TRBV12-3/TRBV12-4	TRBD1	TRBJ2-1	many	TGTGCCAGCAGCTTACAGGGGGCGGTGGGCTACAATGAGCAGTTCTTC	CASSLQGAVGYNEQFF
TRBV19	TRBD1	TRBJ1-5	few	TGTGCCAGTAGTGCCCCGGGGCAGGGGGCAGGTCAGCCCCAGCATTTT	CASSAPGQGAGQPQHF
TRBV7-9	NA	TRBJ2-7	many	TGTGCCAGCAGTCCAGGCCCAGCGGGCCTAGCCTACGAGCAGTACTTC	CASSPGPAGLAYEQYF
TRBV7-8	TRBD1	TRBJ2-7	many	TGTGCCAGCAGCTACCGACAGGGGCGCGGACGAGGGGACTACGAGCAGTACTTC	CASSYRQGRGRGDYEQYF
TRBV7-2	NA	TRBJ2-7	many	TGTGCCAGCAGCTTCCAGGGGGGAGGCTACGAGCAGTACTTC	CASSFQGGGYEQYF
TRBV7-9	TRBD2	TRBJ2-1	many	TGTGCCAGCAGCTTTAGCGGGGGGGGACAATATGAGCAGTTCTTC	CASSFSGGGQYEQFF
TRBV7-2	TRBD2	TRBJ2-5	many	TGTGCCAGCGGAACTCGGGGAATGACTAGCGGGAGTCTGGAGACCCAGTACTTC	CASGTRGMTSGSLETQYF
TRBV12-3/TRBV12-4	TRBD2	TRBJ2-1	few	TGTGCCAGCAGTCCGGCTAGCGGGAGCGGGTACAATGAGCAGTTCTTC	CASSPASGSGYNEQFF